These 10 T cell receptor beta chains were all obtained from the same sample, sequenced in a study of shared clonotypes between healthy human individuals. Libraries were prepared by immunoSEQ multiplex PCR; TCRdb keeps only in-frame clonotypes and omits some of them. The profile shows a few hundred thousand clones, 97% of them singletons. The material sequenced was naive CD4+ T cells sorted from blood. Noted subset: CD45RA+ positively selected. These receptors were taken from a woman aged 25 to 39 in good health.

The chain combines TRBV7-9 with TRBJ2-3; weak D call: TRBD2 (7 bases). V lost 7 bases and J 5 bases, leaving 22 bases between the germline ends. In germline, CDR1 is SEHNR, CDR2 FQNEAQ (reference sequence). There are 16 residues in the CDR3. The CDR3 sequence: CASTKTGGRGGDTQYF. The CDR3 DNA reads TGTGCCAGCACCAAAACTGGCGGGAGAGGGGGAGATACGCAGTATTTT.

The chain links TRBV11-2 to TRBJ1-4; TRBD1 is a possible D gene (5 bases). Germline assignment: CDR1 SGHAT and CDR2 FQNNGV. Between the trimmed V and J ends, which lost 4 bases and 7 bases, there was a span of 19 bases. The CDR3 has 16 residues. In nucleotides, the CDR3 is TGTGCCAGCAGCTACCAAAGGGACTCCTTGGGTGAAAAACTGTTTTTT. It is translated as CASSYQRDSLGEKLFF.

The CDR3 protein is CASSLAWEQGADTQYF. The CDR3 DNA follows: TGTGCCAGCAGCTTAGCTTGGGAGCAGGGTGCAGATACGCAGTATTTT. This chain connects TRBV7-9 to TRBJ2-3, with D perhaps assigned TRBD1 or TRBD2 (5 bases each). Trimming cost V 0 bases and J 4 bases, with 14 bases left between them. CDR3 length: 16 residues. Germline CDR1 SEHNR, CDR2 FQNEAQ (reference sequence). Together with reference TRBV7-9 and TRBJ2-3, the CDR3 gives the full variable domain: DTGVSQNPRHKITKRGQNVTFRCDPISEHNRLYWYRQTLGQGPEFLTYFQNEAQLEKSRLLSDRFSAERPKGSFSTLEIQRTEQGDSAMYLCASSLAWEQGADTQYFGPGTRLTVL.

This clone was picked up one time. CDR3 coding DNA: TGCGCCAGCAGCGTCCCGGGACAGGGCCACGAGCAGTACTTC. Amino acid sequence: CASSVPGQGHEQYF. The chain combines TRBV5-1 with TRBJ2-7; TRBD1 agrees at 9 bases. The V and J ends lost 4 bases and 5 bases, in that order; junction bases with no gene match: 7. Looked up from germline, CDR1 is SGHRS and CDR2 is YFSETQ. The length of the CDR3 is 14 residues.

The V gene is TRBV7-8, the J gene TRBJ2-7; 7 bases align to TRBD1. Germline CDR1 and CDR2: SGHVS and FQNEAQ. With V trimmed by 5 bases and J by 3 bases, 10 bases remained unmatched. The CDR3 contains 15 residues. The CDR3 here is CASSKYPRDSYEQYF. DNA of the CDR3: TGTGCCAGCAGCAAATACCCCCGGGACAGCTACGAGCAGTACTTC.

The chain carries TRBV6-5 and TRBJ2-5, with 12 bases aligning to TRBD2. This CDR3 spans 16 amino acids. V lost 2 bases and J lost 1; bases outside the gene matches: 2. Per the germline V gene, CDR1 is MNHEY and CDR2 is SVGAGI. The CDR3 bases are TGTGCCAGCAGTTACACGGGACTAGCGGGCCAAGAGACCCAGTACTTC. This encodes CASSYTGLAGQETQYF.

The table lists this clone with a few counts. Additional DNA sequences in this sample encode the identical CDR3. V and J are TRBV18 and TRBJ1-1; no reliable D call. The CDR3 is made up of 12 amino acids. Trimming took 3 bases from V and 1 from J, leaving 3 bases between them. Per germline, CDR1 KGHSH and CDR2 LQKENI. The CDR3 coding sequence is TGTGCCAGCTCACCGGGGAACACTGAAGCTTTCTTT. Amino acids: CASSPGNTEAFF.

This chain links TRBV6-5 with TRBJ1-2; TRBD1 agrees at 11 bases. This CDR3 has 13 amino acids. The J segment lost 7 bases and the V segment lost 6 bases, leaving 4 bases of the junction unmatched. Germline V CDR1 and CDR2: MNHEY, SVGAGI. CDR3 sequence (DNA): TGTGCCAGCAGAACCGGGACAGGGGGTGGCTACACCTTC. Encoded protein: CASRTGTGGGYTF.

This chain uses TRBV5-1 with TRBJ2-2; D may match TRBD1 or TRBD2 (5 bases each). Germline CDR1 reads SGHRS; CDR2 reads YFSETQ. The CDR3 has 16 amino acids. V was clipped by 4 bases and J by 5 bases, with 18 bases between them. CDR3 DNA sequence: TGCGCCAGCAGCCAAGTCGGGACCGGATTTACCGGGGAGCTGTTTTTT. It codes for CASSQVGTGFTGELFF.

The gene calls are TRBV2 and TRBJ2-2; 7 bases match TRBD1. CDR1 SNHLY and CDR2 FYNNEI come from the germline V gene. V dropped 7 bases and J dropped 0; count of bases not matched to a gene: 8. This CDR3 region has 16 residues. The CDR3: CASKLRGSPNTGELFF. The CDR3 nucleotides are TGTGCCAGCAAGCTCAGGGGGTCCCCGAACACCGGGGAGCTGTTTTTT.